This T cell receptor beta chain was sequenced in a study of cytomegalovirus exposure and HLA in healthy donors. Primers included in the PCR were 60 Vbeta and 13 Jbeta primers. Sequenced by immunoSEQ multiplex PCR; TCRdb stores in-frame clones only, minus some. The sample includes approximately 160,000 clones, approximately 78% of them seen just once. The CDR3 loop spans 13 amino acids. From germline, CDR1 is MNHNS and CDR2 SASEGT. The ends were cut back, 10 bases at V and 2 bases at J, with 12 bases in the middle. This receptor was obtained from a girl aged 2-10 years in good health and CMV-seropositive. Sequenced material: PBMCs. The V and J genes are TRBV6-1 and TRBJ1-5; D not resolved. The CDR3 spells CATSRGGNQPQHF. CDR3 in DNA: TGTGCCACCTCCCGGGGTGGCAATCAGCCCCAGCATTTT.